These 18 T cell receptor beta chains were all obtained from the same sample, sequenced in a study of control samples from healthy donors and cancer patients. Here immunoSEQ multiplex PCR was the method, and the copy in TCRdb shows in-frame clones only, minus some. The sample carries about 120,000 clones, more than 85% recorded once. Sample: PBMCs. These receptors all stem from a man between 50 and 59 years old with head and neck cancer.

This chain links TRBV10-3 with TRBJ2-1, with a tentative D call TRBD2 (6 bases). CDR1 is ENHRY, CDR2 SYGVKD, per germline. Trimming pared 3 bases from V and 4 bases from J, leaving 16 bases between. The CDR3 runs to 16 residues. The DNA of the CDR3 is TGTGCCATCAGTGACAAAACTAGCCGACGGTACAATGAGCAGTTCTTC. This codes for CAISDKTSRRYNEQFF.

V and J are TRBV3-1 (or the pseudogene TRBV3-2) and TRBJ2-5; weak D call: TRBD1 (6 bases). The CDR3 runs to 15 residues. Per the germline V gene, CDR1 is LGHDT and CDR2 is YNNKEL (reference sequence). The germline V and J ends were trimmed by 7 bases and 5 bases, with 20 bases remaining between them. CDR3 DNA: TGTGCCAGCATTTCCGGTGGGACACCCATGGAGACCCAGTACTTC. This gives the protein CASISGGTPMETQYF.

The chain combines TRBV5-1 with TRBJ2-7; TRBD2 aligns across 9 bases. The V gene's germline CDR1 is SGHRS and CDR2 YFSETQ. V lost 4 bases to trimming and J lost 6 bases; unmatched junction nucleotides: 5. The CDR3 has 13 amino acids. The CDR3 DNA reads as TGCGCCAGCAGCCCAAGCGGGGGGTTCGAGCAGTACTTC. Protein product: CASSPSGGFEQYF.

The genes are TRBV5-1 and TRBJ2-3; tentative D call: TRBD1 (6 bases). Deletions cut 2 bases from V and 2 bases from J, with 9 bases between. The CDR3 contains 14 residues. The germline gives CDR1 SGHRS, CDR2 YFSETQ. The CDR3 sequence: CASSFGDTTDTQYF. CDR3 sequence (DNA): TGCGCCAGCAGCTTTGGGGACACCACAGATACGCAGTATTTT.

The V call is TRBV29-1, the J call TRBJ2-2, with unresolved D. From germline, CDR1 is SQVTM and CDR2 ANQGSEA. V was clipped by 4 bases and J by 0 bases, with 9 bases between them. CDR3 length: 14 residues. The CDR3 DNA is TGCAGCGTTGGGACGGGCTCGAACACCGGGGAGCTGTTTTTT. Its protein product is CSVGTGSNTGELFF.

The chain has TRBV5-1 and TRBJ1-6; D not resolved. Trimming removed 0 bases from V and 8 bases from J, with 9 bases in between. Germline CDR1 SGHRS, CDR2 YFSETQ. This CDR3 has 14 residues. CDR3 sequence (DNA): TGCGCCAGCAGCTTGGGACTCGGGGATTCACCCCTCCACTTT. Translating it yields CASSLGLGDSPLHF.

The V gene is TRBV6-2 or TRBV6-3, the J gene TRBJ2-5, with 11 bases lining up with TRBD2. From germline, CDR1 is MNHEY and CDR2 SVGEGT. The J segment lost 5 bases and the V segment lost 2 bases, leaving 1 base of the junction unmatched. CDR3 length: 14 amino acids. The CDR3 reads CASSYGLAGETQYF. The CDR3 coding sequence is TGTGCCAGCAGTTACGGACTAGCGGGTGAGACCCAGTACTTC.

The chain joins TRBV27 to TRBJ1-1; D remains ambiguous. Germline CDR1 and CDR2: MNHEY and SMNVEV (reference sequence). Trimming took off 7 bases at V and 0 bases at J, with 9 bases between the two ends. The CDR3 is 13 residues long. The CDR3 bases are TGTGCCAGCAAAACAGCTATGAACACTGAAGCTTTCTTT. This translates into CASKTAMNTEAFF.

V gene TRBV14 combines with J gene TRBJ2-1; TRBD1 aligns across 8 bases. Germline-derived CDR1 and CDR2 are SGHDN and FVKESK. This CDR3 region has 17 residues. J gave up 7 bases and V 8 bases, and 19 bases lay outside the gene matches. The CDR3 spells CASRDRGDTIEGNEQFF. In DNA form, the CDR3 reads TGTGCCAGCCGCGACAGGGGCGATACGATCGAGGGGAATGAGCAGTTCTTC.

The J gene is TRBJ1-2, the V gene TRBV20-1; no definite D call. V lost 0 bases and J 10 bases, leaving 9 bases between the germline ends. The germline V gene has CDR1 DFQATT and CDR2 SNEGSKA (reference sequence). The length of the CDR3 is 11 residues. The CDR3, as DNA: TGCAGTGCTAGAGATCCCAAAGCCTACACCTTC. It translates to CSARDPKAYTF.

The genes are TRBV4-2 and TRBJ2-5, with 9 nucleotides matching TRBD2. The germline gives CDR1 LGHNA, CDR2 YNFKEQ. CDR3 length: 16 residues. After removal of 0 bases from V and 5 bases from J, the junction contained 7 bases not matched to a gene. CDR3 loop: CASSQDRGGGAETQYF. CDR3 sequence (DNA): TGTGCCAGCAGCCAAGATCGGGGCGGGGGGGCCGAGACCCAGTACTTC.

This clone turned up a few times. The V gene is TRBV19, the J gene TRBJ1-4, with TRBD1 identical over 8 bases. After removal of 5 bases from V and 8 bases from J, the junction contained 13 bases not matched to a gene. The CDR3 runs to 16 residues. The germline V gene has CDR1 LNHDA and CDR2 SQIVND (reference sequence). The CDR3 loop is CASSLRTGTGKEKLFF. The CDR3 coding sequence is TGTGCCAGTAGTCTCCGAACCGGGACAGGAAAGGAAAAACTGTTTTTT.

This chain links TRBV7-2 with TRBJ1-2; D unresolved. Trimming shortened V by 1 base and J by 8 bases, and 17 bases separated the two germline ends. The CDR3 covers 15 residues. Germline assignment: CDR1 SGHTA and CDR2 FQGNSA. CDR3 bases: TGTGCCAGCAGCTTAGAGGCCAGCTTGGGTCTCGGCTACACCTTC. Translation gives CASSLEASLGLGYTF.

The chain uses TRBV5-4 and TRBJ2-2; D ambiguous. Germline lookup yields CDR1 SGHNT and CDR2 YYREEE (reference sequence). CDR3 length equals 13 residues. Trimming cost V 2 bases and J 1 base, with 3 bases left between them. The CDR3 nucleotides are TGTGCCAGCAGCTTCTGGAACACCGGGGAGCTGTTTTTT. Its translation is CASSFWNTGELFF. The variable domain in full, completed from reference TRBV5-4 and TRBJ2-2, reads ETGVTQSPTHLIKTRGQQVTLRCSSQSGHNTVSWYQQALGQGPQFIFQYYREEENGRGNFPPRFSGLQFPNYSSELNVNALELDDSALYLCASSFWNTGELFFGEGSRLTVL.

This chain uses TRBV13 with TRBJ2-7; D gene uncertain. Deletions cut 2 bases from V and 3 bases from J, with 11 bases between. This CDR3 is 14 amino acids long. CDR1 and CDR2 from the germline V gene are PRHDT and FYEKMQ (reference sequence). The CDR3 DNA follows: TGTGCCAGCAGCTTACGACACTTAAGCTACGAGCAGTACTTC. It translates to CASSLRHLSYEQYF.

This chain connects TRBV4-1 to TRBJ2-7, with 14 bases fitting TRBD2. J was trimmed by 6 bases and V by 2 bases; bases with no gene match: 3. The CDR3 contains 15 residues. Germline loops: CDR1 MGHRA, CDR2 YSYEKL. The chain's CDR3 is CASSQTGLAGVEQYF. CDR3 coding DNA: TGCGCCAGCAGCCAAACGGGACTAGCGGGGGTCGAGCAGTACTTC.

This clone was seen a few times. CDR3 sequence reads: CASSLPRTGESYEQYF. DNA of the CDR3: TGCGCCAGCAGCCTCCCCCGGACAGGGGAATCCTACGAGCAGTACTTC. V usage is TRBV4-1 and J usage is TRBJ2-7; 9 bases map to TRBD1. This CDR3 spans 16 amino acids. V shed 4 bases, J shed 1 base, and the junction held 8 bases outside the gene matches. Germline values: CDR1 MGHRA, CDR2 YSYEKL.

This chain uses TRBV27 with TRBJ1-2; 10 bases map to TRBD1. This CDR3 region has 15 residues. The ends lost 2 bases at V and 7 bases at J; junction bases unmatched: 7. The germline V gene has CDR1 MNHEY and CDR2 SMNVEV (reference sequence). In DNA form, the CDR3 reads TGTGCCAGCAGTTTAGCTGGACAGGGGGACTCTGGCTACACCTTC. It codes for CASSLAGQGDSGYTF.